The 21 T cell receptor beta chains below all came from one sample that was sequenced in a study of human T cells and chemical hapten exposure. Time point meaning: pre-sensitization, week 0. Treatment in this sample: therapeutic diphenylcyclopropenone sensitization with weekly scalp DPC. Via MiXCR, TCRdb re-called the RACE reads, giving one row per CDR3 protein. Of 95,000 to 150,000 distinct CDR3 sequences detected, approximately 15% appear once; the ten largest clones hold around 2.7%. The sequenced sample was whole blood, obtained in connection with sensitization to the hapten diphenylcyclopropenone (DPC). The source of these receptors is a woman in her late teens or twenties with alopecia areata. Some clones in this sample may be carry-over from other donors' samples.

The chain combines TRBV5-4 with TRBJ1-4; 10 nucleotides match TRBD1. This CDR3 has 15 amino acids. Looked up from germline, CDR1 is SGHNT and CDR2 is YYREEE (reference sequence). Trimming removed 4 bases from V and 8 bases from J; junction bases left unmatched: 8. The chain's CDR3 is CASSPVTGGKEKLFF. The DNA of the CDR3 is TGTGCCAGCAGCCCCGTGACAGGGGGCAAGGAAAAACTGTTTTTT.

V and J are TRBV4-2 and TRBJ1-6; D is undetermined. The CDR3 runs to 15 residues. V lost 1 base, J lost 10 bases, and 14 bases lay in between. Germline CDR1 is LGHNA and CDR2 is YNFKEQ. The CDR3 loop is CASSQVLASGSPLHF. CDR3 DNA: TGTGCCAGCAGCCAAGTTCTGGCTTCTGGATCACCCCTCCACTTT.

There are many counts of this clonotype. The chain joins TRBV7-7 to TRBJ2-2; TRBD1 matches 7 bases. CDR3 length equals 14 residues. Germline lookup yields CDR1 SSHAT and CDR2 FNYEAQ (reference sequence). The ends lost 5 bases at V and 7 bases at J; junction bases unmatched: 7. In DNA form, the CDR3 reads TGTGCCAGCAGCCCGCAGGGGGTGAACGGGGAGCTGTTTTTT. Its protein product is CASSPQGVNGELFF.

This clonotype was recorded at least ten times. V usage is TRBV20-1 and J usage is TRBJ1-5; possible D gene TRBD1, 5 bases. V shed 5 bases and J shed 2 bases, with 19 bases lying between them. The germline gives CDR1 DFQATT, CDR2 SNEGSKA (reference sequence). The CDR3 extends over 16 amino acids. CDR3 bases: TGCAGTGCTGGGCAGGGAGCTCCCCAGGGCAATCAGCCCCAGCATTTT. This encodes CSAGQGAPQGNQPQHF.

This clonotype was observed a handful of times. CDR3 nucleotides: TGTGCCAGCAGTCCGAACATACGGAGCGGGGGGGCCGTAGATACGCAGTATTTT. Translating it yields CASSPNIRSGGAVDTQYF. The V and J genes are TRBV12-3 or TRBV12-4 and TRBJ2-3; 10 nucleotides match TRBD2. This CDR3 spans 18 amino acids. The junction had 16 bases not matched to a gene; V was cut back by 5 bases and J by 5 bases.

The chain has TRBV5-6 and TRBJ2-7, with 10 nucleotides matching TRBD2. J gave up 4 bases and V 6 bases, and 10 bases lay outside the gene matches. The CDR3 contains 15 residues. The germline CDR1 and CDR2 sequences are SGHDT and YYEEEE. CDR3 residues: CASTVGLAVIYEQYF. The CDR3 DNA sequence: TGTGCCAGCACCGTAGGACTAGCGGTGATATACGAGCAGTACTTC. Using reference TRBV5-6 and TRBJ2-7 for the parts outside the CDR3, the full variable domain is DAGVTQSPTHLIKTRGQQVTLRCSPKSGHDTVSWYQQALGQGPQFIFQYYEEEERQRGNFPDRFSGHQFPNYSSELNVNALLLGDSALYLCASTVGLAVIYEQYFGPGTRLTVT.

This clonotype showed up many times. The CDR3 DNA sequence: TGCAGTGCTTATCGGGGGGGGACCTACGAGCAGTACTTC. Translation: CSAYRGGTYEQYF. The V gene is TRBV20-1, the J gene TRBJ2-7; TRBD2 agrees at 8 bases. The trim removed 5 bases at V and 2 bases at J, leaving 5 bases unmatched. Germline assignment: CDR1 DFQATT and CDR2 SNEGSKA (reference sequence). The CDR3 consists of 13 residues.

This clonotype was counted between two and nine times. V is TRBV28 and J is TRBJ2-1; the match to TRBD1 covers 7 bases. The length of the CDR3 is 15 residues. Germline CDR1 reads MDHEN; CDR2 reads SYDVKM. V gave up 5 bases and J gave up 2 bases; unmatched junction bases: 6. The CDR3 here is CASSLGTVPYNEQFF. The CDR3 DNA reads as TGTGCCAGCAGTCTCGGGACAGTCCCCTACAATGAGCAGTTCTTC.

This clonotype was seen ten or more times. The J gene is TRBJ2-2, the V gene TRBV7-2; 9 positions agree with TRBD2. CDR3 length: 15 amino acids. The germline V gene has CDR1 SGHTA and CDR2 FQGNSA. Trimming at V came to 5 bases and at J to 1 base, leaving 2 bases not matched to a gene. CDR3 sequence reads: CASSAGGWNTGELFF. The DNA for the CDR3 is TGTGCCAGCAGCGCGGGGGGGTGGAACACCGGGGAGCTGTTTTTT.

The chain is built from TRBV29-1 and TRBJ2-3; 9 positions agree with TRBD2. The CDR3 contains 17 residues. The V gene end was trimmed by 2 bases and the J gene end by 2 bases; junction bases not matched to a gene: 11. Germline V lookup: CDR1 SQVTM, CDR2 ANQGSEA. The CDR3 here is CSVETPWAGGLTDTQYF. The CDR3 DNA follows: TGCAGCGTTGAAACCCCCTGGGCGGGGGGGCTCACAGATACGCAGTATTTT.

This sequence joins TRBV28 and TRBJ2-4; D is perhaps TRBD1 or TRBD2 (5 bases each). V was cut by 0 bases and J by 5 bases, with 5 bases left in between. This CDR3 spans 13 amino acids. Germline V lookup: CDR1 MDHEN, CDR2 SYDVKM. This CDR3 is CASSLWGENIQYF. In DNA form, the CDR3 reads TGTGCCAGCAGTTTATGGGGGGAAAACATTCAGTACTTC.

There are many counts of this clonotype. V is TRBV3-1 and J is TRBJ2-7; D is undetermined. Between the trimmed V and J ends, which lost 3 bases and 5 bases, there was a span of 5 bases. Germline V lookup: CDR1 LGHDT, CDR2 YNNKEL (reference sequence). The CDR3 length is 11 residues. The CDR3 DNA is TGTGCCAGCAGCCAGCTTAACGAGCAGTACTTC. Protein sequence: CASSQLNEQYF.

There are many counts of this clonotype. CDR3 bases: TGCAGCGTGGTCGGACAGGGAGAGACCCAGTACTTC. This gives the protein CSVVGQGETQYF. The rearrangement uses TRBV29-1 and TRBJ2-5; 8 bases map to TRBD1. V was clipped by 6 bases and J by 4 bases; unmatched bases: 4. This CDR3 region has 12 residues. CDR1 and CDR2 (germline): SQVTM, ANQGSEA.

This clonotype was counted between two and nine times. The chain employs TRBV5-1 and TRBJ1-2, with 9 bases fitting TRBD1. J was trimmed by 2 bases and V by 3 bases; bases with no gene match: 5. The CDR3 extends over 15 amino acids. Germline loops: CDR1 SGHRS, CDR2 YFSETQ. The CDR3 bases are TGCGCCAGCAGCTCCCTGGGACAGGGAAACTATGGCTACACCTTC. Amino acid sequence: CASSSLGQGNYGYTF.

A few counts support this clonotype. V and J are TRBV24-1 and TRBJ1-5; D call uncertain. Looked up from germline, CDR1 is KGHDR and CDR2 is SFDVKD. Trimming cost V 3 bases and J 7 bases, with 6 bases left between them. The CDR3 has 12 residues. As DNA, the CDR3 is TGTGCCACCAGTGATCCCGGGCAGCCCCAGCATTTT. It encodes CATSDPGQPQHF.

This clonotype was seen ten or more times. V gene TRBV6-5 combines with J gene TRBJ1-6, with unresolved D. The CDR3 runs to 15 residues. The V end was cut by 0 bases, the J end by 10 bases, with 13 bases between. The V gene's germline CDR1 is MNHEY and CDR2 SVGAGI. CDR3 sequence: CASSYSPSAPSPLHF. The CDR3 DNA reads TGTGCCAGCAGTTACTCGCCCAGCGCCCCATCACCCCTCCACTTT.

The J gene is TRBJ1-1, the V gene TRBV7-2; D is ambiguous. The CDR3 loop spans 14 amino acids. V dropped 2 bases and J dropped 2 bases, with 9 bases sitting between them. Germline V lookup: CDR1 SGHTA, CDR2 FQGNSA. CDR3 DNA sequence: TGTGCCAGCAGCTTAACGCGGGGAAACACTGAAGCTTTCTTT. Encoded protein: CASSLTRGNTEAFF.

This clonotype was seen more than once but under ten times. V usage is TRBV20-1 and J usage is TRBJ2-3; TRBD2 aligns across 9 bases. The CDR3 runs 15 residues. The germline CDR1 and CDR2 sequences are DFQATT and SNEGSKA (reference sequence). After removal of 4 bases from V and 6 bases from J, the junction contained 11 bases not matched to a gene. The CDR3, as DNA: TGCAGTGCTACTCCAGCGGGGGGTTCAATGGATACGCAGTATTTT. It specifies CSATPAGGSMDTQYF.

This clonotype was counted between two and nine times. The J gene is TRBJ1-2, the V gene TRBV4-3; D remains ambiguous. This CDR3 region has 14 residues. Looked up from germline, CDR1 is LGHNA and CDR2 is YSLEER. V lost 1 base to trimming and J lost 1 base, with 7 bases between them. The CDR3 loop is CASSQGLVNYGYTF. CDR3 DNA: TGCGCCAGCAGCCAAGGCCTAGTTAACTATGGCTACACCTTC.

The chain has TRBV11-3 and TRBJ2-2; D possibly corresponds to TRBD2 (5 bases). CDR1 SGHNT and CDR2 YENEEA come from the germline V gene. There are 14 residues in the CDR3. Trimming removed 6 bases from V and 6 bases from J, with 14 bases in between. DNA for the CDR3: TGTGCCAGCAGGTCAAAGACGGGGTCCGGGGAGCTGTTTTTT. Encoded protein: CASRSKTGSGELFF. Using reference TRBV11-3 and TRBJ2-2 for the parts outside the CDR3, the full variable domain is EAGVVQSPRYKIIEKKQPVAFWCNPISGHNTLYWYLQNLGQGPELLIRYENEEAVDDSQLPKDRFSAERLKGVDSTLKIQPAELGDSAVYLCASRSKTGSGELFFGEGSRLTVL.

The chain carries TRBV7-8 and TRBJ2-1; D is ambiguous. The length of the CDR3 is 16 residues. V was trimmed by 5 bases and J by 0 bases, leaving 14 bases between them. CDR1 is SGHVS, CDR2 FQNEAQ, per germline. The CDR3 coding sequence is TGTGCCAGCAGCCTCCTTCCGCTTAGCTCCTACAATGAGCAGTTCTTC. Protein: CASSLLPLSSYNEQFF.